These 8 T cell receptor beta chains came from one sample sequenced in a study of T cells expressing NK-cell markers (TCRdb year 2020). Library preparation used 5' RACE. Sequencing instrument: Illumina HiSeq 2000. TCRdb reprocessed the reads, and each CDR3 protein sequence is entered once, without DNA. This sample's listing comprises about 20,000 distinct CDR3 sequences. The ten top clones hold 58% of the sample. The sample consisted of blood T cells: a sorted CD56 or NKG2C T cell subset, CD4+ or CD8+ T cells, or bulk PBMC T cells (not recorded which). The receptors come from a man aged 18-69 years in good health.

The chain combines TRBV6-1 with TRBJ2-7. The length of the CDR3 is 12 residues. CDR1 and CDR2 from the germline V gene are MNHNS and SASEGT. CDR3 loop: CASTLYGYEQYF.

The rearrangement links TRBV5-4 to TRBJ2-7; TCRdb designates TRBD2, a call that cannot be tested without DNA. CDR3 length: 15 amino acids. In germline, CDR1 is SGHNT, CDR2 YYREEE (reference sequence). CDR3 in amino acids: CASSLGRGVKYEQYF. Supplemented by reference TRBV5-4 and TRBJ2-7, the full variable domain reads ETGVTQSPTHLIKTRGQQVTLRCSSQSGHNTVSWYQQALGQGPQFIFQYYREEENGRGNFPPRFSGLQFPNYSSELNVNALELDDSALYLCASSLGRGVKYEQYFGPGTRLTVT.

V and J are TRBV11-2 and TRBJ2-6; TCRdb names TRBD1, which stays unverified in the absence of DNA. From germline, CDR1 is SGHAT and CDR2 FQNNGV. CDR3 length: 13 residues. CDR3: CASSPGEANVLTF.

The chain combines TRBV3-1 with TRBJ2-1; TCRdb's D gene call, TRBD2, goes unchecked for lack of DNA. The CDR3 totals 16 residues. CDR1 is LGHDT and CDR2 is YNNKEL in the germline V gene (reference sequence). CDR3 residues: CASSQSGGLSYNEQFF.

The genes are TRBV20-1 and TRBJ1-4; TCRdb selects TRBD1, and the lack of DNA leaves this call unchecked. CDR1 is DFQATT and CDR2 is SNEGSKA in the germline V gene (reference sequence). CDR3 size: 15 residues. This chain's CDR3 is CSARDGQGLREKLFF.

CDR3 residues: CASSQQQLMNTEAFF. The chain uses TRBV4-1 and TRBJ1-1. Germline lookup yields CDR1 MGHRA and CDR2 YSYEKL. This CDR3 has 15 residues.

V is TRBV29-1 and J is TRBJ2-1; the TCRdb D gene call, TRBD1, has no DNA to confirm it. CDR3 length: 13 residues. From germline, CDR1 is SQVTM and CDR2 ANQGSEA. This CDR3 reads CSAAGVGVREQFF.

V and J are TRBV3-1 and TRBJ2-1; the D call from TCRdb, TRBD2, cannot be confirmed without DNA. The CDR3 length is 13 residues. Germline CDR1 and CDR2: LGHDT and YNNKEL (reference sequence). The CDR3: CASSTSGGGEQFF.